The 7 T cell receptor beta chains presented below share a single source sample, sequenced in a study of OX40 agonist ivuxolimab in advanced cancers. Clones were read by immunoSEQ multiplex PCR, and TCRdb kept only the in-frame ones, dropping some. Altogether roughly 57,000 clones are present, about 88% being singletons, with the ten largest covering about 13%. The sample here was CD4+ or CD8+ T cells sorted from blood, taken in a trial of the OX40 agonist ivuxolimab. The source of these receptors is an adult with an advanced solid tumor such as melanoma, head and neck, liver or kidney cancer.

This clone was seen only once. The rearrangement uses TRBV29-1 and TRBJ2-2; 16 nucleotides match TRBD2. This CDR3 contains 16 residues. Germline values: CDR1 SQVTM, CDR2 ANQGSEA. The trim removed 5 bases at V and 7 bases at J, leaving 7 bases unmatched. Here the CDR3 reads CSVSGTSGRGGGELFF. The CDR3 DNA reads TGCAGCGTTTCCGGGACTAGCGGGAGGGGGGGCGGGGAGCTGTTTTTT.

The sample holds one count of this clone. The chain is built from TRBV19 and TRBJ1-5; D is perhaps TRBD1 (5 bases). Germline V gene sequence: CDR1 LNHDA, CDR2 SQIVND (reference sequence). V lost 10 bases, J lost 2 bases, and 18 bases lay in between. The CDR3 has 15 amino acids. CDR3 loop: CATSGGRVGNQPQHF. CDR3 in DNA: TGTGCCACCTCGGGGGGACGGGTTGGCAATCAGCCCCAGCATTTT.

The chain has TRBV29-1 and TRBJ1-4; TRBD1 agrees at 8 bases. The germline V gene encodes CDR1 SQVTM and CDR2 ANQGSEA. The CDR3 extends over 14 amino acids. Losses at the gene ends were 6 bases for V and 4 bases for J; bases not matched to a gene: 7. For the CDR3, the DNA is TGCAGCGTCACGGACAGGGCTTTTAATGAAAAACTGTTTTTT. This encodes CSVTDRAFNEKLFF.

The genes are TRBV7-8 and TRBJ2-7; 7 nucleotides match TRBD1. The V and J ends lost 2 bases and 6 bases, in that order; junction bases with no gene match: 4. There are 13 residues in the CDR3. Germline V gene data show CDR1 as SGHVS and CDR2 as FQNEAQ. The CDR3 reads CASSLRQGTEQYF. CDR3 coding DNA: TGTGCCAGCAGCTTACGACAGGGAACCGAGCAGTACTTC.

The gene calls are TRBV5-1 and TRBJ1-3; D perhaps matches TRBD1 (6 bases). V gave up 0 bases and J gave up 4 bases, with 8 bases separating them. CDR1 is SGHRS, CDR2 YFSETQ, per germline. The CDR3 runs to 14 residues. The DNA for the CDR3 is TGCGCCAGCAGCTTGGCAGGGGCCGGAAACACCATATATTTT. Encoded protein: CASSLAGAGNTIYF.

The J gene is TRBJ1-3, the V gene TRBV30; the D gene is possibly TRBD1 (6 bases). Germline CDR1 reads GTSNPN; CDR2 reads SVGIG (reference sequence). Between the trimmed V and J ends, which lost 7 bases and 4 bases, there was a span of 11 bases. This CDR3 is built from 12 residues. The CDR3 DNA is TGTGCCTCTTCGGACAGAGGAAACACCATATATTTT. Amino acid sequence: CASSDRGNTIYF.

The chain combines TRBV2 with TRBJ2-1; D gene uncertain. The CDR3 has 12 amino acids. Trimming left V 2 bases short and J 8 bases short, with 7 bases between. CDR1 is SNHLY, CDR2 FYNNEI, per germline. The CDR3 is CASSEQGYEQFF. In nucleotides, the CDR3 is TGTGCCAGCAGTGAACAAGGGTATGAGCAGTTCTTC. Together with reference TRBV2 and TRBJ2-1, the CDR3 gives the full variable domain: EPEVTQTPSHQVTQMGQEVILRCVPISNHLYFYWYRQILGQKVEFLVSFYNNEISEKSEIFDDQFSVERPDGSNFTLKIRSTKLEDSAMYFCASSEQGYEQFFGPGTRLTVL.